The T cell receptor beta chain under discussion was sequenced for a study of CXCR3-negative and CXCR3-positive naive CD8 T cells (dated by TCRdb to about 2019). Regarding the complete study: In total, roughly 140 million TRB reads were obtained, which works out to roughly 1.5 +/- 0.3 million reads per library. Diversity and physicochemical repertoire analyses covered some ten donors pooled from two independent experiments. The TRBV-TRBJ cluster analysis covered naive subsets from roughly 5 donors and memory cells from 3 donors.

The paper as a whole reports these results and caveats: Freshly isolated PBMCs were used for most assays because CXCR3 expression went down partially after cryopreservation. Both naive subsets had comparably high repertoire diversity, while memory CD8+ T cells had much lower repertoire diversity. Similar TRBV-TRBJ usage was shown by naive CXCR3-negative and CXCR3-positive cells from the same donor, whereas distinct patterns were shown by memory cells. Because surface CD5, which is linked to self-reactivity in mice, was comparable between the naive subsets, TCR interaction strength was also inferred from the physicochemical properties of TRB CDR3s. Compared with CXCR3-negative naive cells, CXCR3-positive naive cells had TRB CDR3s with higher hydrophobicity (lower Kidera factor 4), lower energy, and higher strength and volume indices.

To note about this clonotype: Its antigen has not been determined.

Each CD8+ T cell subset was flow-sorted in triplicate, and some 310,000 cells per subset were placed directly into RLT lysis buffer. To keep memory contaminants out, a stringent definition of naive CD8+ T cells was applied: CD45RO-CCR7+CD27+CD95-. Standard density gradient centrifugation was used to isolate peripheral blood mononuclear cells from buffy coats. A FACSAria III was used to flow-sort naive CXCR3-negative and CXCR3-positive CD8+ T cells. Total RNA was extracted from sorted cells using an RNeasy Mini Kit. Taken from cysteine to phenylalanine, the CDR3 has 13 residues. A DNA sequence was not provided. CDR1 and CDR2 (SQVTM, ANQGSEA) derive from the germline V gene. The listed sequencing device is NextSeq 550. The Human TCR Profiling Kit (MiLaboratory) was used to prepare UMI-labeled 5' RACE TRB cDNA libraries. cDNA synthesis used the entire amount of extracted RNA, and PCR amplification then used the entire amount of cDNA produced. Libraries were prepared in parallel with an identical number of PCR cycles. On the authors' methods: With a minimum of two reads required per UMI, MIGEC and MiXCR pulled out about 50,000 +/- 10,000 unique UMI-labeled TRB cDNA molecules from each library. On average, roughly 40,000 +/- 10,000 functional in-frame TRB CDR3 nucleotide clonotypes lacking stop codons were found per library. Diversity metrics, including normalized Shannon-Wiener and Chao1, were computed in VDJtools after downsampling to 5000 UMI-labeled TRB molecules per sample. For the central five CDR3 residues, VDJtools calculated physicochemical properties weighted by clonotype size, namely interaction energy, strength, volume and Kidera factor 4. Each CDR3 protein sequence appears as one entry after TCRdb reprocessed the reads, and no DNA is included. Here the V and J calls rest on TCRdb's processing, not on the authors' analysis. The sample's clone listing holds 120,000 or so distinct CDR3 sequences. Of the sample, 0.5% to 0.7% is held by the ten largest clones.

Material for sequencing was naive CXCR3+ CD8+ T cells from blood. The sample's cell subset or site label is to be understood as: CD45RO-CCR7+CD27+CD95- naive CD8+ T cells expressing CXCR3 (TNR3+). This receptor was identified in a human donor in good health. Some clones in this sample may be carry-over from other donors' samples. This receptor chain uses TRBV29-1 and TRBJ2-3; the TRBD1 assignment by TCRdb is unverifiable without DNA. CDR3 loop: CSVVPAGADTEYF.